This passage covers 29 T cell receptor beta chains from one sample sequenced in a study. MiXCR, run by TCRdb on the 5' RACE reads, gives a single entry per CDR3 protein. The sample holds approximately 6,500 distinct CDR3 sequences, 40% seen once. Specimen: memory CD4+ T cells sorted from blood. This sample's subset: memory CD4+ T cells, CD4+CD45RO+CD25-. These receptors were taken from a female donor with breast cancer.

This rearrangement joins TRBV3-1 to TRBJ2-6; D unclear. V was shortened by 4 bases and J by 0 bases, with 10 bases between the two germline ends. The CDR3 has 16 residues. The germline V gene has CDR1 LGHDT and CDR2 YNNKEL (reference sequence). This CDR3 is CASSPGPNSGANVLTF. The CDR3, as DNA: TGTGCCAGCAGCCCCGGGCCAAACTCTGGGGCCAACGTCCTGACTTTC.

The rearrangement joins TRBV30 to TRBJ2-3, with 9 nucleotides matching TRBD1. The V gene's germline CDR1 is GTSNPN and CDR2 SVGIG (reference sequence). The CDR3 extends over 18 amino acids. J gave up 1 base and V 6 bases, and 17 bases lay outside the gene matches. The CDR3 loop is CACSREQGALVGTDTQYF. DNA for the CDR3: TGTGCCTGCTCCCGGGAACAGGGGGCGCTTGTCGGCACAGATACGCAGTATTTT.

This clonotype was counted only a few times. This chain uses TRBV6-1 with TRBJ1-4; D is unresolved. CDR1 is MNHNS and CDR2 is SASEGT in the germline V gene. The V end lost 6 bases, the J end lost 11 bases, and 16 bases lay between the germline ends. The CDR3 loop spans 13 amino acids. CDR3 DNA: TGTGCCAGCAGGGACCCCCAAGTCGGGAAACTGTTTTTT. Translating gives CASRDPQVGKLFF.

In its sample, this clonotype ranks as medium-sized. The chain uses TRBV6-1 and TRBJ2-3; 8 bases line up with TRBD2. The length of the CDR3 is 14 residues. V lost 6 bases, J lost 4 bases, and 6 bases stayed unmatched. The V gene's germline CDR1 is MNHNS and CDR2 SASEGT. The CDR3 DNA reads as TGTGCCAGCAGAAAGACTAGCGTGGCAGATACGCAGTATTTT. It specifies CASRKTSVADTQYF.

The chain is built from TRBV20-1 and TRBJ2-2; D remains unclear. Trimming cost V 4 bases and J 0 bases, with 0 bases left between them. Germline CDR1 is DFQATT and CDR2 is SNEGSKA (reference sequence). The CDR3 spans 11 residues. CDR3 amino acids: CSATNTGELFF. The DNA for the CDR3 is TGCAGTGCTACGAACACCGGGGAGCTGTTTTTT.

The chain couples TRBV6-2 or TRBV6-3 to TRBJ2-7; D gene ambiguous. CDR1 and CDR2 (germline): MNHEY, SVGEGT. The CDR3 runs 15 residues. The V and J ends lost 2 bases and 1 base respectively, with 12 bases between them. CDR3 nucleotides: TGTGCCAGCAGTTACGGAGAGAGCCTATCCTACGAGCAGTACTTC. Its protein product is CASSYGESLSYEQYF.

J is TRBJ2-2 and V is TRBV11-2; 11 bases agree with TRBD1. The V gene's germline CDR1 is SGHAT and CDR2 FQNNGV. The ends lost 8 bases at V and 4 bases at J; junction bases unmatched: 6. This CDR3 spans 15 amino acids. Written as DNA, the CDR3 is TGTGCCAGCGTCTCCGGGACAGGGGGCACCGGGGAGCTGTTTTTT. Its translation is CASVSGTGGTGELFF.

This clonotype was observed a few times. The V and J genes are TRBV20-1 and TRBJ1-5; D may be TRBD1 (5 bases). This CDR3 region has 14 residues. Germline V CDR1 and CDR2: DFQATT, SNEGSKA (reference sequence). V lost 6 bases and J lost 1, with 13 bases in between. CDR3 sequence (DNA): TGCAGTGCACCCGAGGACACCAGCAATCAGCCCCAGCATTTT. This encodes CSAPEDTSNQPQHF.

The J gene is TRBJ2-4, the V gene TRBV7-2; possible D gene TRBD1, 5 bases. Germline loops: CDR1 SGHTA, CDR2 FQGNSA. Trimming left V 2 bases short and J 15 bases short, with 14 bases between. The CDR3 covers 12 residues. Here the CDR3 DNA reads TGTGCCAGCAGCTTACCTCAGGGCGCGTCGTACTTC. This sequence encodes CASSLPQGASYF.

This clonotype was seen just once. Given a much more abundant clone one base away, this may be a read error. This chain uses TRBV7-2 with TRBJ1-1; D uncertain. The CDR3 is made up of 14 amino acids. The V gene's germline CDR1 is SGHTA and CDR2 FQGNSA. CDR3 sequence reads: CANSLLRFGAEALF. The CDR3 coding sequence is TGTGCCAACAGCCTCCTACGGTTTGGCGCTGAAGCTCTCTTT. Full variable domain (outside the CDR3, taken from reference TRBV7-2 and TRBJ1-1): GAGVSQSPSNKVTEKGKDVELRCDPISGHTALYWYRQSLGQGLEFLIYFQGNSAPDKSGLPSDRFSAERTGGSVSTLTIQRTQQEDSAVYLCANSLLRFGAEALFGQGTRLTVV.

This clonotype was picked up a small number of times. The chain links TRBV6-5 to TRBJ2-1; D not resolved. The V end lost 6 bases, the J end lost 7 bases, and 13 bases lay between the germline ends. Germline lookup yields CDR1 MNHEY and CDR2 SVGAGI. The CDR3 is 13 amino acids. The CDR3: CASRTHQSNEQFF. The CDR3 coding sequence is TGTGCCAGCAGAACCCACCAGTCAAATGAGCAGTTCTTC.

V usage is TRBV15 and J usage is TRBJ2-4, with 9 bases aligning to TRBD1. The germline V gene has CDR1 LNHNV and CDR2 YYDKDF (reference sequence). The CDR3 has 14 amino acids. Losses at the gene ends were 3 bases for V and 7 bases for J; bases not matched to a gene: 4. This chain's CDR3 is CATSRDRGHNIQYF. Written as DNA, the CDR3 is TGTGCCACCAGCAGGGACAGGGGCCACAACATTCAGTACTTC.

This clonotype is categorized as medium-sized. CDR3 region: CAISEGDYQDADTQYF. The CDR3 region has the DNA TGTGCCATCAGTGAAGGGGACTATCAGGACGCAGATACGCAGTATTTT. This chain joins TRBV10-3 and TRBJ2-3; 7 bases are shared with TRBD2. Germline CDR1 and CDR2: ENHRY and SYGVKD. CDR3 size: 16 residues. V lost 3 bases, J lost 4 bases, and 10 bases stayed unmatched.

The chain links TRBV5-1 to TRBJ1-1; the match to TRBD1 covers 8 bases. The CDR3 sequence is 14 residues long. CDR1 and CDR2 from the germline V gene are SGHRS and YFSETQ. V lost 0 bases to trimming and J lost 11 bases; unmatched junction nucleotides: 9. The CDR3 loop reads CASSLESRTGFAFF. The CDR3, as DNA: TGCGCCAGCAGCTTGGAATCCCGGACAGGGTTTGCTTTCTTT.

This clonotype has a handful of counts. The gene calls are TRBV2 and TRBJ2-1; D gene ambiguous. Trimming cost V 5 bases and J 10 bases, with 9 bases left between them. The CDR3 sequence is 11 residues long. Germline V gene lookup returns CDR1 SNHLY and CDR2 FYNNEI. The chain's CDR3 is CASSLTREQFF. The CDR3 coding sequence is TGTGCCAGCAGTTTGACTCGGGAGCAGTTCTTC.

This sequence joins TRBV5-1 and TRBJ1-2; possible D gene TRBD1, 6 bases. This CDR3 spans 14 amino acids. Germline assignment: CDR1 SGHRS and CDR2 YFSETQ. V was trimmed by 4 bases and J by 4 bases, leaving 14 bases between them. CDR3 DNA: TGCGCCAGCAGCCTACAGGGAGGCTCCTATGGCTACACCTTC. Amino acid sequence: CASSLQGGSYGYTF.

This clonotype showed up just a few times. The chain links TRBV18 to TRBJ2-1, with D tentatively TRBD2 (5 bases). Between the trimmed V and J ends, which lost 6 bases and 4 bases, there was a span of 7 bases. The CDR3 consists of 12 residues. From germline, CDR1 is KGHSH and CDR2 LQKENI. For the CDR3, the DNA is TGTGCCAGCTCCCGGGGTTACAATGAGCAGTTCTTC. This gives the protein CASSRGYNEQFF. The variable domain in full, completed from reference TRBV18 and TRBJ2-1, reads NAGVMQNPRHLVRRRGQEARLRCSPMKGHSHVYWYRQLPEEGLKFMVYLQKENIIDESGMPKERFSAEFPKEGPSILRIQQVVRGDSAAYFCASSRGYNEQFFGPGTRLTVL.

J is TRBJ1-6 and V is TRBV4-1; the match to TRBD1 covers 10 bases. The V gene end was trimmed by 6 bases and the J gene end by 7 bases; junction bases not matched to a gene: 0. The germline CDR1 and CDR2 sequences are MGHRA and YSYEKL. This CDR3 spans 13 amino acids. The CDR3 loop is CASRGQGNSPLHF. The CDR3 nucleotides are TGCGCCAGCAGGGGACAGGGGAATTCACCCCTCCACTTT.

About this clonotype itself: Possible read error: a much larger clone is one base away. Because the CDR3 is missing its conserved closing phenylalanine or tryptophan, this is likely a read error. J is TRBJ1-6 and V is TRBV12-3 or TRBV12-4; TRBD1 is a possible D gene (6 bases). The V end was cut by 5 bases, the J end by 8 bases, with 13 bases between. This CDR3 is built from 14 residues. CDR3 loop: CASSRQVSDSPLHS. The CDR3 bases are TGTGCCAGCAGTCGACAGGTTTCGGATTCACCCCTCCACTCT.

This clonotype is judged medium-sized. This chain uses TRBV15 with TRBJ2-1; 10 bases are shared with TRBD2. Trimming at V came to 4 bases and at J to 10 bases, leaving 7 bases not matched to a gene. The germline V gene has CDR1 LNHNV and CDR2 YYDKDF (reference sequence). CDR3 length: 14 amino acids. The CDR3 region is CATSKRGGRREQFF. CDR3 DNA: TGTGCCACCAGCAAGCGGGGGGGCCGGCGAGAGCAGTTCTTC.

This clonotype was observed a few times. The chain recombines TRBV9 with TRBJ2-3; 7 bases agree with TRBD1. Germline assignment: CDR1 SGDLS and CDR2 YYNGEE. The V segment lost 2 bases and the J segment 2 bases; nucleotides outside the gene matches: 14. There are 18 residues in the CDR3. CDR3 bases: TGTGCCAGCAGCGTCGGACAGGCCCACCGCGCTATCACAGATACGCAGTATTTT. It yields the protein CASSVGQAHRAITDTQYF.

With regard to this clonotype: Because the CDR3 is missing its conserved closing phenylalanine or tryptophan, this is likely a read error. The V call is TRBV29-1, the J call TRBJ2-7; D gene ambiguous. V dropped 3 bases and J dropped 4 bases, with 16 bases sitting between them. Germline V gene lookup returns CDR1 SQVTM and CDR2 ANQGSEA. This CDR3 is 14 amino acids long. The CDR3 here is CSVETDPSRYEQYL. The CDR3 coding sequence is TGCAGCGTTGAGACGGACCCCTCGAGGTACGAGCAGTACCTC.

To note about this clonotype: Its ends do not fully match the called genes, so a read error is possible. V is TRBV30 and J is TRBJ1-5, with unresolved D. Germline CDR1 GTSNPN, CDR2 SVGIG (reference sequence). The CDR3 has 13 residues. The CDR3 nucleotides are TGTGCCTGGAGTGTACGTAGCAACCAGCCCCAGCATTTT. Translated, it gives CAWSVRSNQPQHF.

Of note for this clonotype: This may stem from a read error, because a much larger clone lies one nucleotide away. No conserved phenylalanine or tryptophan is present at the end of the CDR3, so a read error is the likely explanation. This sequence joins TRBV4-2 and TRBJ2-1; D assignment may be TRBD1 or TRBD2 (5 bases each). The CDR3 is 13 residues long. The V and J ends lost 4 bases and 7 bases respectively, with 11 bases between them. CDR1 and CDR2 (germline): LGHNA, YNFKEQ. The CDR3 sequence: CASSPREGNEQFY. As DNA, the CDR3 is TGTGCCAGCAGCCCCAGAGAGGGGAATGAGCAGTTCTAC.

This clonotype is a singleton in its sample. This sequence joins TRBV6-1 and TRBJ1-5; 9 bases agree with TRBD1. Per the germline V gene, CDR1 is MNHNS and CDR2 is SASEGT. Unmatched junction bases numbered 9, after V lost 6 bases and J lost 6 bases. This CDR3 region has 15 residues. CDR3 protein: CASRRGGQGGQPQHF. Here the CDR3 DNA reads TGTGCCAGCAGGAGGGGGGGACAGGGAGGTCAGCCCCAGCATTTT.

This chain links TRBV18 with TRBJ1-1; 9 positions agree with TRBD1. V was clipped by 5 bases and J by 1 base; unmatched bases: 2. The CDR3 sequence is 14 residues long. Germline CDR1 KGHSH, CDR2 LQKENI. CDR3 region: CASSGGQGNTEAFF. In DNA, the CDR3 is TGTGCCAGCTCAGGGGGACAGGGGAACACTGAAGCTTTCTTT.

This clonotype has only a few counts. The gene calls are TRBV7-2 and TRBJ2-5; D gene ambiguous. CDR3 length equals 14 residues. Germline loops: CDR1 SGHTA, CDR2 FQGNSA. V shed 5 bases and J shed 5 bases, with 15 bases lying between them. The CDR3 loop reads CASSLPGRRETQYF. CDR3 in DNA: TGTGCCAGCAGCCTCCCGGGCCGCCGGGAGACCCAGTACTTC.

This clonotype is labeled as medium-sized. The chain links TRBV20-1 to TRBJ1-2, with D uncertain. From germline, CDR1 is DFQATT and CDR2 SNEGSKA (reference sequence). The ends were cut back, 3 bases at V and 5 bases at J, with 10 bases in the middle. The CDR3 consists of 12 residues. CDR3 coding DNA: TGCAGTGCTAGGTGGCAGGCTTATGGCTACACCTTC. This sequence encodes CSARWQAYGYTF.

The J gene is TRBJ1-5, the V gene TRBV29-1, with D possibly being TRBD1 (5 bases). The CDR3 is 13 residues long. Trimming took off 6 bases at V and 4 bases at J, with 13 bases between the two ends. Germline V gene lookup returns CDR1 SQVTM and CDR2 ANQGSEA. The CDR3 is CSVGPGLNQPQHF. In DNA, the CDR3 is TGCAGCGTGGGACCGGGTCTGAATCAGCCCCAGCATTTT.